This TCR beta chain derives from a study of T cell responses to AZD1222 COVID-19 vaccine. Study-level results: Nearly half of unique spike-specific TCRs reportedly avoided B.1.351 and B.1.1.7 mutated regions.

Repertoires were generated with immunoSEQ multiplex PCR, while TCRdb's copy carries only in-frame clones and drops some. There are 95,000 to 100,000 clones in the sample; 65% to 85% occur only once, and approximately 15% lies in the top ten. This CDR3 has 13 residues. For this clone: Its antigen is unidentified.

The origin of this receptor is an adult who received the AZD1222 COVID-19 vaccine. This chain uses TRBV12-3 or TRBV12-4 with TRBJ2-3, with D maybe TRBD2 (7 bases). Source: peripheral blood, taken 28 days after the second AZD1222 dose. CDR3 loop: CVSRGGLGDTQYF. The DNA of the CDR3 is TGTGTTTCGAGGGGGGGGCTCGGAGATACGCAGTATTTT.